These 27 T cell receptor beta chains originate from one sample sequenced in a study of T cells after yellow fever vaccination. TCRdb used MiXCR to reprocess the 5' RACE reads, holding one entry per CDR3 protein. The data contain 250,000 to 300,000 distinct CDR3 sequences, roughly 13% of them seen just once; the ten biggest clones take up about 0.51%. This material consisted of CD4+ T cells sorted from PBMCs, taken 45 days after the yellow fever booster vaccination. The receptors here all came from a young man who received the YFV17D yellow fever vaccine.

This clonotype has just a few counts. This chain uses TRBV29-1 with TRBJ2-7, with D maybe TRBD1 (6 bases). The CDR3 extends over 11 amino acids. Germline V lookup: CDR1 SQVTM, CDR2 ANQGSEA. Trimming took 3 bases from V and 4 from J, leaving 7 bases between them. CDR3 nucleotide sequence: TGCAGCGTTGATACAGGGTACGAGCAGTACTTC. Protein product: CSVDTGYEQYF.

In its sample, this clonotype was seen a few times. The gene calls are TRBV7-2 and TRBJ1-1, with D possibly being TRBD1 (5 bases). The CDR3 loop spans 14 amino acids. Germline V gene sequence: CDR1 SGHTA, CDR2 FQGNSA. V lost 5 bases to trimming and J lost 8 bases, with 18 bases between them. CDR3 coding DNA: TGTGCCAGCAGCCCAATCCCGGGACGGACCGAAGCTTTCTTT. Protein: CASSPIPGRTEAFF.

This sequence joins TRBV6-5 and TRBJ2-1; weak D call: TRBD2 (7 bases). In germline, CDR1 is MNHEY, CDR2 SVGAGI. Trimming shortened V by 6 bases and J by 5 bases, and 17 bases separated the two germline ends. This CDR3 has 15 amino acids. CDR3 sequence (DNA): TGTGCCAGCAGACCGACCGCGGGGGCCAACAATGAGCAGTTCTTC. It specifies CASRPTAGANNEQFF.

The J gene is TRBJ2-7, the V gene TRBV12-3 or TRBV12-4; D might be TRBD2 (6 bases). The CDR3 length is 15 residues. Deletions cut 6 bases from V and 3 bases from J, with 18 bases between. In DNA, the CDR3 is TGTGCCAGCAGCCGGGCGGGGAACAGCCTCTACGAGCAGTACTTC. It is translated as CASSRAGNSLYEQYF.

The chain couples TRBV4-3 to TRBJ2-1, with 10 bases identical to TRBD2. The CDR3 totals 16 residues. Germline-derived CDR1 and CDR2 are LGHNA and YSLEER. V gave up 7 bases and J gave up 9 bases; unmatched junction bases: 15. This CDR3 reads CASNHLRASGSGEQFF. The CDR3 DNA follows: TGCGCCAGCAACCATTTAAGGGCTAGCGGGAGCGGTGAGCAGTTCTTC.

This clonotype was seen a few times. V usage is TRBV24-1 and J usage is TRBJ2-3; TRBD2 might be the D (5 bases). The ends were cut back, 0 bases at V and 1 base at J, with 22 bases in the middle. The length of the CDR3 is 20 residues. CDR1 is KGHDR and CDR2 is SFDVKD in the germline V gene. The CDR3 region is CATSDLGAEGSFGGTDTQYF. Written as DNA, the CDR3 is TGTGCCACCAGTGATTTGGGAGCGGAAGGGTCGTTCGGTGGCACAGATACGCAGTATTTT.

The V gene is TRBV18, the J gene TRBJ2-3, with 11 bases aligning to TRBD2. CDR1 is KGHSH, CDR2 LQKENI, per germline. Unmatched junction bases numbered 3, after V lost 1 base and J lost 0 bases. The CDR3 is made up of 17 amino acids. CDR3: CASSPLGTSGSTDTQYF. The CDR3 region has the DNA TGTGCCAGCTCACCACTGGGGACTAGCGGTAGCACAGATACGCAGTATTTT.

There are a few counts of this clonotype. The rearrangement links TRBV5-5 to TRBJ2-5; 7 nucleotides match TRBD1. Germline CDR1 SGHKS, CDR2 YYEKEE (reference sequence). The trim removed 0 bases at V and 4 bases at J, leaving 6 bases unmatched. The CDR3 totals 15 residues. The CDR3 bases are TGTGCCAGCAGCTTGGTCCCAGGGGGTCGAGAGACCCAGTACTTC. It yields the protein CASSLVPGGRETQYF. Based on the CDR3 plus reference TRBV5-5 and TRBJ2-5, the full variable domain is DAGVTQSPTHLIKTRGQQVTLRCSPISGHKSVSWYQQVLGQGPQFIFQYYEKEERGRGNFPDRFSARQFPNYSSELNVNALLLGDSALYLCASSLVPGGRETQYFGPGTRLLVL.

This clonotype showed up just a few times. This rearrangement joins TRBV4-2 to TRBJ2-2; D may be TRBD2 (6 bases). Germline loops: CDR1 LGHNA, CDR2 YNFKEQ. The CDR3 is 15 residues long. The V end lost 0 bases, the J end lost 3 bases, and 8 bases lay between the germline ends. This CDR3 reads CASSQEGLHTGELFF. The DNA of the CDR3 is TGTGCCAGCAGCCAAGAGGGACTCCACACCGGGGAGCTGTTTTTT.

The V gene is TRBV10-3, the J gene TRBJ1-2, with D perhaps TRBD1 (5 bases). V dropped 3 bases and J dropped 7 bases, with 15 bases sitting between them. The CDR3 has 14 residues. Germline CDR1 is ENHRY and CDR2 is SYGVKD. Here the CDR3 DNA reads TGTGCCATCAGTGATGCCAGGGCAGGGAGTGGCTACACCTTC. Its protein product is CAISDARAGSGYTF.

This clonotype was detected a few times. The chain's CDR3 is CAIRNTGGDTDTQYF. CDR3 DNA: TGTGCCATCAGAAATACAGGGGGCGACACAGATACGCAGTATTTT. The chain joins TRBV10-3 to TRBJ2-3, with 9 bases fitting TRBD1. The CDR3 is 15 amino acids. Trimming removed 6 bases from V and 2 bases from J; junction bases left unmatched: 6. Germline CDR1 ENHRY, CDR2 SYGVKD.

This clonotype has just a few counts. The chain uses TRBV21-1 and TRBJ2-7. TRBV21-1 is tagged as a pseudogene. This CDR3 is 13 amino acids long. The CDR3 region has the DNA TGTGCCAGCAGCGAGACAGGTGCTCACGAGCAGTACTTC. Its translation: CASSETGAHEQYF.

The chain couples TRBV4-3 to TRBJ1-1; no clear D. V was cut by 6 bases and J by 0 bases, with 11 bases left in between. The CDR3 has 14 residues. In germline, CDR1 is LGHNA, CDR2 YSLEER. The CDR3, as DNA: TGCGCCAGCAGAAATGGGAGAATGAACACTGAAGCTTTCTTT. Its translation is CASRNGRMNTEAFF.

This clonotype was detected ten times or more. The chain carries TRBV18 and TRBJ2-5; tentatively, D is TRBD1 (5 bases). There are 14 residues in the CDR3. Germline V CDR1 and CDR2: KGHSH, LQKENI. V lost 2 bases and J lost 5, with 12 bases in between. CDR3 DNA sequence: TGTGCCAGCTCACCAGGGGCGGTCGGGGAGACCCAGTACTTC. This encodes CASSPGAVGETQYF.

In this sample, this clonotype turned up a few times. This chain connects TRBV4-3 to TRBJ1-2; 8 positions agree with TRBD1. Germline V lookup: CDR1 LGHNA, CDR2 YSLEER. This CDR3 comprises 14 residues. The V gene end was trimmed by 5 bases and the J gene end by 6 bases; junction bases not matched to a gene: 8. This CDR3 is CASSFNRGFNGYTF. The CDR3 DNA reads TGCGCCAGCAGCTTTAACAGGGGGTTTAATGGCTACACCTTC.

V and J are TRBV5-4 and TRBJ2-3, with D perhaps assigned TRBD1 or TRBD2 (5 bases each). Per the germline V gene, CDR1 is SGHNT and CDR2 is YYREEE (reference sequence). The CDR3 covers 15 residues. V was cut by 3 bases and J by 2 bases, with 13 bases left in between. This chain's CDR3 is CASSSGRGPTDTQYF. In DNA form, the CDR3 reads TGTGCCAGCAGCTCCGGTCGGGGACCCACAGATACGCAGTATTTT.

This clonotype came up a few times. CDR3 DNA: TGTGCCAGCAGCTCCCTGAGCCCTGGGGGCAATGAGCAGTTCTTC. This codes for CASSSLSPGGNEQFF. This chain links TRBV7-2 with TRBJ2-1, with D perhaps matching TRBD1 or TRBD2 (5 bases each). V shed 4 bases and J shed 6 bases, with 16 bases lying between them. This CDR3 region has 15 residues. CDR1 and CDR2 from the germline V gene are SGHTA and FQGNSA.

The chain links TRBV24-1 to TRBJ1-6; no clear D gene. CDR3 length equals 14 residues. CDR1 is KGHDR, CDR2 SFDVKD, per germline. Trimming left V 0 bases short and J 7 bases short, with 6 bases between. CDR3 in DNA: TGTGCCACCAGTGATTTGAGTCCAAATTCACCCCTCCACTTT. It encodes CATSDLSPNSPLHF.

J is TRBJ2-3 and V is TRBV10-3; TRBD2 agrees at 12 bases. Germline CDR1 reads ENHRY; CDR2 reads SYGVKD. This CDR3 has 16 amino acids. With V trimmed by 0 bases and J by 3 bases, 1 base remained unmatched. DNA for the CDR3: TGTGCCATCAGTGAGTCTACTAGCGGGAGGACAGATACGCAGTATTTT. Amino acids: CAISESTSGRTDTQYF.

This clonotype was seen more than once but under ten times. The chain is built from TRBV12-3 or TRBV12-4 and TRBJ1-2, with TRBD1 matching over 9 bases. V was clipped by 5 bases and J by 5 bases; unmatched bases: 3. The CDR3 is made up of 13 amino acids. The CDR3: CASSKQGAYGYTF. Here the CDR3 DNA reads TGTGCCAGCAGTAAACAGGGGGCATATGGCTACACCTTC.

V gene TRBV11-2 combines with J gene TRBJ2-7; 8 nucleotides match TRBD2. CDR3 size: 19 residues. Germline-derived CDR1 and CDR2 are SGHAT and FQNNGV. Trimming at V came to 1 base and at J to 2 bases, leaving 16 bases not matched to a gene. CDR3 region: CASSLVSITTSGSAYEQYF. As DNA, the CDR3 is TGTGCCAGCAGCTTAGTCTCCATTACTACGAGCGGGAGTGCCTACGAGCAGTACTTC.

A note on this clonotype: The junction shows a germline mismatch at one end, possibly a read error. The chain links TRBV20-1 to TRBJ2-1; 14 bases fit TRBD2. Germline lookup yields CDR1 DFQATT and CDR2 SNEGSKA (reference sequence). The CDR3 is 16 amino acids. In DNA form, the CDR3 reads TGCAGTGCAACGGGACTAGCGGGAGTCTCCCACAATGAGCAGTTCTTC. Protein: CSATGLAGVSHNEQFF.

The rearrangement joins TRBV20-1 to TRBJ2-3, with D possibly matching TRBD2 (7 bases). The V gene's germline CDR1 is DFQATT and CDR2 SNEGSKA (reference sequence). This CDR3 has 14 amino acids. V gave up 5 bases and J gave up 10 bases, with 22 bases separating them. CDR3 in amino acids: CSALGGEPPPPQYF. The CDR3 region has the DNA TGCAGTGCTCTAGGGGGGGAACCTCCTCCCCCGCAGTATTTT.

This CDR3 reads CASSKWSNTEAFF. As DNA, the CDR3 is TGTGCCAGCAGTAAATGGTCGAACACTGAAGCTTTCTTT. The chain combines TRBV27 with TRBJ1-1; the D is unclear. The CDR3 has 13 amino acids. Germline CDR1 reads MNHEY; CDR2 reads SMNVEV (reference sequence). Trimming took 5 bases from V and 1 from J, leaving 8 bases between them.

The table lists this clonotype with a few counts. The junction and the germline gene differ at one end; a read error may be behind it. V is TRBV7-6 and J is TRBJ2-7; no reliable D call. This CDR3 contains 12 residues. CDR1 is SGHVS and CDR2 is FNYEAQ in the germline V gene. DNA for the CDR3: TGTGCCAGCAGCCCCAGCGCTGGACGAAAGAACTTC. This codes for CASSPSAGRKNF.

This clonotype was found a few times. The gene calls are TRBV28 and TRBJ1-1; weak D call: TRBD1 (5 bases). The V gene lost 2 bases and the J gene lost 0 bases, with 10 bases spanning the gap. This CDR3 has 15 amino acids. The germline gives CDR1 MDHEN, CDR2 SYDVKM. DNA of the CDR3: TGTGCCAGCAGTTTACCGGGGCTAATGAACACTGAAGCTTTCTTT. This gives the protein CASSLPGLMNTEAFF.

Only a few counts were recorded for this clonotype. The rearrangement links TRBV5-1 to TRBJ2-3, with D perhaps matching TRBD2 (6 bases). There are 14 residues in the CDR3. V was clipped by 5 bases and J by 3 bases, with 13 bases between them. Germline lookup yields CDR1 SGHRS and CDR2 YFSETQ. The CDR3 DNA reads as TGCGCCAGCAGTTCAGGAGGGTTGACAGATACGCAGTATTTT. This codes for CASSSGGLTDTQYF.